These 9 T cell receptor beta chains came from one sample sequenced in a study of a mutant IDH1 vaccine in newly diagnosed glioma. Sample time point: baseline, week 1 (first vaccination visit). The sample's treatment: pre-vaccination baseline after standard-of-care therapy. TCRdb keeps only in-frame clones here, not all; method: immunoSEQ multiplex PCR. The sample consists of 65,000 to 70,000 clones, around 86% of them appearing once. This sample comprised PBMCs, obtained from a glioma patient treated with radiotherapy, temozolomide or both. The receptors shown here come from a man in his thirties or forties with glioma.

The CDR3 region is CASSPSGQAVRTQYF. The CDR3 DNA sequence: TGTGCCAGCTCCCCCTCGGGACAGGCGGTCCGGACCCAGTACTTC. The J gene is TRBJ2-5, the V gene TRBV6-5; 8 bases line up with TRBD1. The CDR3 loop spans 15 amino acids. The germline gives CDR1 MNHEY, CDR2 SVGAGI. J lost 7 bases, V lost 8 bases, and 15 bases had no gene match.

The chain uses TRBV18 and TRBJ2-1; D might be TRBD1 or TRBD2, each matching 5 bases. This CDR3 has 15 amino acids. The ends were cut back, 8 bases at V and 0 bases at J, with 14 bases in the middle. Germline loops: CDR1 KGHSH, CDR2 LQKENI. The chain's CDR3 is CASLTGTSSYNEQFF. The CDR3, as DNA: TGTGCCAGCCTAACCGGGACCAGCTCCTACAATGAGCAGTTCTTC.

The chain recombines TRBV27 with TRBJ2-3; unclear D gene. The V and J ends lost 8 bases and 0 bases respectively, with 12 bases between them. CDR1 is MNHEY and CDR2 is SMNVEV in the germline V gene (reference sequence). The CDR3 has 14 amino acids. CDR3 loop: CASARQTSTDTQYF. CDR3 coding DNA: TGTGCCAGCGCTAGACAAACAAGCACAGATACGCAGTATTTT.

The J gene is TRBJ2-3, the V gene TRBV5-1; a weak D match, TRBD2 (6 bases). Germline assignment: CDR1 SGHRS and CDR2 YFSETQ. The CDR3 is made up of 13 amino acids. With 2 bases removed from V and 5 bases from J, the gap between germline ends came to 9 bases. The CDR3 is CASSFAGGDTQYF. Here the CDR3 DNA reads TGCGCCAGCAGCTTTGCCGGGGGAGATACGCAGTATTTT.

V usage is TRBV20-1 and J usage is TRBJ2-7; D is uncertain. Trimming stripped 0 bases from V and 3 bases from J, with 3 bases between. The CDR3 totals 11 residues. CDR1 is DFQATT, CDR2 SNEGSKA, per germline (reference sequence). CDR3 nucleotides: TGCAGTGCTAGAGATCTCTACGAGCAGTACTTC. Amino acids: CSARDLYEQYF.

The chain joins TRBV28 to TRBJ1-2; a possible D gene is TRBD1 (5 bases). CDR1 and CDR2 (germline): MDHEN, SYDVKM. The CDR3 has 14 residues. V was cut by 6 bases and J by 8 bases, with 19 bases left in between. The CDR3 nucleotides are TGTGCCAGCAGCATCACTAAAATGGGGCAAGGCTACACCTTC. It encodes CASSITKMGQGYTF.

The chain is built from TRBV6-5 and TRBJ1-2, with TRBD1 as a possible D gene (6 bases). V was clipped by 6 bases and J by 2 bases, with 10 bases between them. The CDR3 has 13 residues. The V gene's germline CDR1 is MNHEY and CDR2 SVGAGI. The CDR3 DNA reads TGTGCCAGCAGACCCGGACAGAACTATGGCTACACCTTC. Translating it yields CASRPGQNYGYTF.

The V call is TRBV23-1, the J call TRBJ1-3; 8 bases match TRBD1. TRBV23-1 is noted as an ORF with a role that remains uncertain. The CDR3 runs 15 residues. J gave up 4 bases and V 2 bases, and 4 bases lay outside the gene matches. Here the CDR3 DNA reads TGCGCCAGCAGTCAAGGACAGGGTGGCGGAAACACCATATATTTT. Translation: CASSQGQGGGNTIYF.

CDR3 region: CASSYTGARASSKNIQYF. The CDR3 DNA sequence: TGTGCCAGCAGCTACACAGGGGCGCGGGCGTCCTCCAAAAACATTCAGTACTTC. V usage is TRBV5-8 and J usage is TRBJ2-4; 7 bases line up with TRBD1. The CDR3 totals 18 residues. V gave up 3 bases and J gave up 2 bases; unmatched junction bases: 14. Germline-derived CDR1 and CDR2 are SGHTS and YDEGEE.